These T cell receptor beta chains were read from a single sample in a study of blood T cell dynamics during melanoma immunotherapy. This table comes from immunoSEQ multiplex PCR, and its TCRdb copy is limited to in-frame clones, with some not included. The sample records more than 9,500 clones, around nine tenths being singletons. Sequences were derived from blood, sampled from a patient treated with checkpoint blockade. The receptors come from a human donor with melanoma. Both conserved end residues are part of each CDR3. The D gene is left open where the match is weak. Size is omitted from some rows. Given values are once, few, many or a class for expanded clones.

j_call d_call clone_size v_call cdr3_aa cdr3_nt
TRBJ2-2 TRBD2 . TRBV9 CASSVRLAGQIGELFF TGTGCCAGCAGCGTCAGACTAGCGGGACAAATCGGGGAGCTGTTTTTT
TRBJ2-1 . . TRBV9 CASSSSGQAYNEQFF TGTGCCAGCAGCTCCTCTGGGCAGGCGTACAATGAGCAGTTCTTC
TRBJ2-7 TRBD2 . TRBV5-4 CASSAQRGAGEQYF TGTGCCAGCAGCGCCCAGCGGGGGGCGGGCGAGCAGTACTTC
TRBJ2-1 TRBD2 . TRBV7-9 CASSSKRLAGGYNEQFF TGTGCCAGCAGCTCTAAACGGCTAGCGGGGGGATACAATGAGCAGTTCTTC
TRBJ1-1 . . TRBV9 CASSVGQMNTEAFF TGTGCCAGCAGCGTAGGACAGATGAACACTGAAGCTTTCTTT
TRBJ1-5 . medium-sized TRBV30 CAWRGDGNQPQHF TGTGCCTGGAGAGGGGACGGCAATCAGCCCCAGCATTTT
TRBJ2-2 . once TRBV18 CASSSEWRPGELFF TGTGCCAGCTCAAGTGAATGGCGGCCCGGGGAGCTGTTTTTT
TRBJ1-1 . once TRBV23-1 CASSQSGAGRLMNTEAFF TGCGCCAGCAGTCAATCCGGGGCAGGGCGACTCATGAACACTGAAGCTTTCTTT
TRBJ2-7 TRBD1 . TRBV10-1 CASSENRGSYEQYF TGCGCCAGCAGTGAAAACAGGGGTTCCTACGAGCAGTACTTC
TRBJ2-7 TRBD2 . TRBV27 CASSPRTSGRGTSYEQYF TGTGCCAGCAGTCCCCGGACTAGCGGGAGGGGAACGTCCTACGAGCAGTACTTC
TRBJ2-7 . . TRBV5-1 CASSLESAAYYEQYF TGCGCCAGCAGCTTGGAATCGGCAGCCTACTACGAGCAGTACTTC
TRBJ2-1 TRBD2 . TRBV27 CASSFRGAGANNEQFF TGTGCCAGCAGTTTTAGGGGAGCGGGAGCAAACAATGAGCAGTTCTTC
TRBJ2-1 TRBD1 once TRBV27 CASSSPTGVNSYNEQFF TGTGCCAGCAGTTCGCCCACAGGGGTCAACTCCTACAATGAGCAGTTCTTC
TRBJ1-1 . . TRBV19 CASSIQVNTEAFF TGTGCCAGTAGTATCCAAGTAAACACTGAAGCTTTCTTT
TRBJ1-3 . . TRBV30 CAWSGQLISGNTIYF TGTGCCTGGAGTGGACAGTTAATCTCTGGAAACACCATATATTTT
TRBJ1-1 TRBD1 . TRBV28 CASSLRRDRGLLNTEAFF TGTGCCAGCAGTTTAAGGCGGGACAGGGGGTTGTTGAACACTGAAGCTTTCTTT
TRBJ1-2 . . TRBV5-1 CASSLVVSSNYGYTF TGCGCCAGCAGCTTGGTGGTCAGTTCTAACTATGGCTACACCTTC
TRBJ2-7 . . TRBV18 CASSSGPYEQYF TGTGCCAGCTCATCGGGGCCCTACGAGCAGTACTTC
TRBJ2-7 TRBD2 . TRBV19 CASSIAVSGRPYEQYF TGTGCCAGTAGTATAGCCGTTAGCGGGAGGCCCTACGAGCAGTACTTC
TRBJ1-4 . . TRBV27 CASSLRFDAGVLGKLFF TGTGCCAGCAGTTTAAGGTTCGACGCAGGGGTCTTGGGAAAACTGTTTTTT
TRBJ2-7 . once TRBV27 CASSQNRIYTYEQYF TGTGCCAGCAGTCAAAACAGGATTTACACCTACGAGCAGTACTTC
TRBJ1-5 TRBD1 . TRBV7-2 CASSRTGGSQPQHF TGTGCCAGCAGCAGGACAGGGGGATCTCAGCCCCAGCATTTT
TRBJ2-3 . once TRBV7-9 CASSDATGGTDTQYF TGTGCCAGCAGCGACGCCACGGGGGGCACAGATACGCAGTATTTT
TRBJ2-1 TRBD2 . TRBV11-2 CASSPAWLAGAQRKMGQFF TGTGCCAGCAGCCCAGCGTGGCTAGCGGGAGCACAGAGAAAAATGGGGCAGTTCTTC
TRBJ2-5 . . TRBV23-1 CASTSQGTTSQETQYF TGCGCCAGCACGTCCCAGGGGACCACTTCACAAGAGACCCAGTACTTC
TRBJ1-1 . . TRBV18 CASSPTGGRTEAFF TGTGCCAGCTCACCAACTGGGGGTCGCACTGAAGCTTTCTTT
TRBJ2-5 . once TRBV2 CASSEAGGAETQYF TGTGCCAGCAGTGAAGCTGGGGGGGCTGAGACCCAGTACTTC
TRBJ1-1 . . TRBV7-3 CASSLFGGAEAFF TGTGCCAGCAGCTTATTTGGAGGCGCTGAAGCTTTCTTT
TRBJ2-1 . . TRBV2 CATSQPFDNEQFF TGTGCCACCTCGCAACCCTTCGACAATGAGCAGTTCTTC
TRBJ2-7 . . TRBV21-1 CASSSNSGRATYEQYF TGTGCCAGCAGCAGTAACAGCGGGAGAGCTACCTACGAGCAGTACTTC
TRBJ2-7 TRBD1 few TRBV11-2 CASSSFRQGTF TGTGCCAGCAGCTCCTTTAGACAGGGTACCTTC
TRBJ1-5 . . TRBV6-6 CASRESNQPQHF TGTGCCAGCAGGGAGAGCAATCAGCCCCAGCATTTT
TRBJ1-2 TRBD1 . TRBV2 CASRGTGGATGYTF TGTGCCAGCAGAGGGACAGGGGGCGCAACAGGCTACACCTTC
TRBJ2-5 . . TRBV10-3 CAIRHRERSETQYF TGTGCCATCAGACACAGGGAGAGGTCGGAGACCCAGTACTTC
TRBJ2-3 . . TRBV11-2 CASSLDQGRQSTDTQYF TGTGCCAGCAGCTTAGATCAGGGCAGGCAAAGCACAGATACGCAGTATTTT
TRBJ2-3 TRBD2 . TRBV4-2 CASSQDVSGGRSDTQYF TGTGCCAGCAGCCAAGATGTTAGCGGGGGCCGGTCGGATACGCAGTATTTT
TRBJ2-7 TRBD2 . TRBV13 CASSLTLRAGGPKPYEQYF TGTGCCAGCAGCTTGACCCTTCGCGCGGGAGGGCCTAAACCCTACGAGCAGTACTTC
TRBJ2-7 TRBD2 . TRBV19 CASSTGTSASSYEQYF TGTGCCAGTAGTACCGGGACTAGCGCGAGCTCCTACGAGCAGTACTTC
TRBJ1-2 . . TRBV18 CASSLWAMTASGYTF TGTGCCAGCTCACTATGGGCTATGACAGCCAGCGGCTACACCTTC
TRBJ2-3 TRBD1 . TRBV13 CASSAGTGVVTDTQYF TGTGCCAGCAGCGCCGGGACAGGGGTAGTCACAGATACGCAGTATTTT
TRBJ2-2 . . TRBV19 CASTDGNTGELFF TGTGCCAGTACTGACGGGAACACCGGGGAGCTGTTTTTT
TRBJ1-3 . . TRBV30 CAWSVEALGGGTIYF TGTGCCTGGAGTGTAGAAGCTTTGGGAGGCGGCACCATATATTTT
TRBJ2-7 . . TRBV29-1 CSVSRDYEQYF TGCAGCGTTTCGAGAGACTACGAGCAGTACTTC
TRBJ2-1 TRBD2 . TRBV27 CASKTSGRSDEQFF TGTGCCAGCAAAACTAGCGGGAGGTCCGATGAGCAGTTCTTC
TRBJ2-5 TRBD1 . TRBV9 CASSVGASGQGEQETQYF TGTGCCAGCAGCGTAGGGGCCTCCGGTCAGGGGGAACAAGAGACCCAGTACTTC